This is a list of T cell receptor beta chains from one sample in a study of blood T cell repertoires in COVID-19. Produced via immunoSEQ multiplex PCR; TCRdb's table is partial and in-frame only. The top ten clones hold almost 9.5% of a sample with fewer than 350,000 clones, 88% of them seen once. Material for sequencing was peripheral blood. These receptors came from a man aged 18 to 29 with active or convalescent COVID-19. Both conserved end residues are part of each CDR3. The D gene is left open where the match is weak.

CDR3: CASSPGGYEQYF
V: TRBV28
D: -

CDR3: CAISEVRGLGNTIYF
V: TRBV10-3
D: TRBD1

CDR3: CASSDSASYNEQFF
V: TRBV6-4
D: -

CDR3: CASRTDRSSYNEQFF
V: TRBV2
D: -

CDR3: CASSETRDRAQYF
V: TRBV6-1
D: TRBD1

CDR3: CASNPDRDRNQPQHF
V: TRBV2
D: TRBD1

CDR3: CASSFTTGKTGYGYTF
V: TRBV5-8
D: -

CDR3: CASRADRNYGYTF
V: TRBV19
D: TRBD1

CDR3: CASSEVVFSNQPQHF
V: TRBV6-1
D: -

CDR3: CASSQTTDSYSNQPQHF
V: TRBV3-1/TRBV3-2
D: -

CDR3: CASSRGGLSSYEQYF
V: TRBV6-5
D: TRBD2

CDR3: CASAQGTRGEQYF
V: TRBV11-2
D: TRBD2

CDR3: CASSRDRDLVFF
V: TRBV3-1/TRBV3-2
D: TRBD1

CDR3: CASRTTGNGNTIYF
V: TRBV27
D: TRBD1

CDR3: CASSERVGVFSGNTIYF
V: TRBV25-1
D: -

CDR3: CASSLPGNTIYF
V: TRBV12-3/TRBV12-4
D: -

CDR3: CASSAGQGGNSPLHF
V: TRBV6-4
D: TRBD1